The clone carrying this T cell receptor beta chain was detected ten times or more. Its antigen is unknown. Germline V gene sequence: CDR1 SNHLY, CDR2 FYNNEI. There are 15 residues in the CDR3. Trimming removed 6 bases from V and 4 bases from J, with 18 bases in between. This sample was taken from a study of regulatory T cells in long-lasting Graves disease. Study results and caveats: Repertoires from persistent disease leaned toward TRBV28, TRBJ1-2 and TRBJ2-5.

Time point of the sample: newly diagnosed GD, antithyroid drugs for less than 3 months. The TCR library used RNA extracted from PBMCs. Arm-PCR of CDR3 regions and iRepertoire HTBI primers were used to build TCR beta libraries. In the study's own analysis: Segment identification across samples yielded roughly 62 TRBV and 14 TRBJ segments. Via MiXCR, TCRdb re-called the multiplex PCR reads, giving one row per CDR3 protein. TCRdb, not the authors, supplied the V and J calls. The sample has a few hundred thousand distinct CDR3 sequences, 14% seen once. These records were also assigned to another study, of T cells in Graves' hyperthyroidism and ophthalmopathy. That source notes: Patients aged 18 to 65 with hyperthyroidism were newly diagnosed, with duration under 2 months. With a median lead of approximately six months before onset, the model predicted ophthalmopathy.

The TCR originated in a woman between 50 and 59 years old with Graves disease. V is TRBV2 and J is TRBJ1-1; unclear D gene. Sequenced material: peripheral blood mononuclear cells (PBMCs), taken at new diagnosis, from a patient treated with antithyroid drugs. The CDR3 here is CASSDSPGVITEAFF. Here the CDR3 DNA reads TGTGCCAGCAGCGACTCCCCCGGGGTCATCACTGAAGCTTTCTTT.